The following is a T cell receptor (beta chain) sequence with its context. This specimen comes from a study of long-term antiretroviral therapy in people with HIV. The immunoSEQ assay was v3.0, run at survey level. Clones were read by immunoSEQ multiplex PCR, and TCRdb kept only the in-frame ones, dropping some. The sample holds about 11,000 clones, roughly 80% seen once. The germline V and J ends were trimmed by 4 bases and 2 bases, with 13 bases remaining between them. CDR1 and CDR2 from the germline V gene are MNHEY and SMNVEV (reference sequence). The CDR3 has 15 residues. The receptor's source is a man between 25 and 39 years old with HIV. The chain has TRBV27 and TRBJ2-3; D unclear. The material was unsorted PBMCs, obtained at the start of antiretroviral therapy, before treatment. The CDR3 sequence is CASSSTIPLTDTQYF. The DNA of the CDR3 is TGTGCCAGCAGTTCCACGATACCCCTCACAGATACGCAGTATTTT.